The present entry profiles one T cell receptor beta chain with its context. These data are taken from a study of blood T cell repertoires in COVID-19. Using immunoSEQ multiplex PCR, the repertoire was profiled, and TCRdb retains in-frame clones only, with some absent. The data contain roughly 140,000 clones, approximately 91% of them singletons. CDR3 length equals 15 residues. V lost 0 bases and J lost 5, with 11 bases in between. The germline CDR1 and CDR2 sequences are SGDLS and YYNGEE. The receptor was isolated from a man in his 70s with acute or convalescent COVID-19. Sequenced input: peripheral blood. The V and J genes are TRBV9 and TRBJ2-2; no clear D. The CDR3 is CASSVDRLPTGELFF. The CDR3 nucleotides are TGTGCCAGCAGCGTAGATCGCCTACCTACCGGGGAGCTGTTTTTT. The whole variable domain, remainder taken from reference TRBV9 and TRBJ2-2, is DSGVTQTPKHLITATGQRVTLRCSPRSGDLSVYWYQQSLDQGLQFLIQYYNGEERAKGNILERFSAQQFPDLHSELNLSSLELGDSALYFCASSVDRLPTGELFFGEGSRLTVL.